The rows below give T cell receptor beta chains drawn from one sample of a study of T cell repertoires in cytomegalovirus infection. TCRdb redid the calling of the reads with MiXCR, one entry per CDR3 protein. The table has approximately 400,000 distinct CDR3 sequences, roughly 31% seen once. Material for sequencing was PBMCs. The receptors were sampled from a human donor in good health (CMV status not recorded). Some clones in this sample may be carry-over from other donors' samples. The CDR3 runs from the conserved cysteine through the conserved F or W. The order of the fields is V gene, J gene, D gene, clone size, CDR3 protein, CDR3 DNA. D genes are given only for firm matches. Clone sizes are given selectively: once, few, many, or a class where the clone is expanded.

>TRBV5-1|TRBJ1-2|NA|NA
CASSLDLRQGDGYTF
TGCGCCAGCAGCTTGGATCTCCGGCAGGGTGATGGCTACACCTTC
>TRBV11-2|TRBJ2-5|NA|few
CASSRGVMETQYF
TGTGCCAGCAGCCGCGGGGTGATGGAGACCCAGTACTTC
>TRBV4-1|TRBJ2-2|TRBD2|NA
CASSQGTSGGGELFF
TGCGCCAGCAGCCAAGGGACTAGCGGGGGGGGGGAGCTGTTTTTT
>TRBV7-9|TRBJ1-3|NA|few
CASRARTVSSGNTIYF
TGTGCCAGCAGGGCACGGACAGTTTCCTCTGGAAACACCATATATTTT
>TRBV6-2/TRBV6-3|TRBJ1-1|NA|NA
CASIQPGQMNTEAFF
TGTGCCAGCATCCAACCTGGACAGATGAACACTGAAGCTTTCTTT
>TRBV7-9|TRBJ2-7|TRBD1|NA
CASSLDRGMYEQYF
TGTGCCAGCAGCCTGGACAGGGGTATGTACGAGCAGTACTTC
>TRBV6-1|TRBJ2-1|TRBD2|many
CASSGLTSGLGNEQFF
TGTGCCAGCAGTGGATTGACTAGCGGGCTGGGGAATGAGCAGTTCTTC
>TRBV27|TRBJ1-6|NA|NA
CASRGEYNSPLHF
TGTGCCAGCAGGGGGGAATATAATTCACCCCTCCACTTT
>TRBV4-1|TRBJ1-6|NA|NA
CASSQLQYESPLHF
TGCGCCAGCAGCCAATTACAGTATGAGTCACCCCTCCACTTT
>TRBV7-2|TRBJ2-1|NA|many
CASSLPSLNEQFF
TGTGCCAGCAGCTTGCCGAGCCTAAATGAGCAGTTCTTC
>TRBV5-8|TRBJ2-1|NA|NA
CASSPTGKYNEQFF
TGTGCCAGCAGCCCCACCGGCAAGTACAATGAGCAGTTCTTC
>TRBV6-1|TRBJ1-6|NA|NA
CASSEQGYNSPLHF
TGTGCCAGCAGTGAACAGGGCTATAATTCACCCCTCCACTTT
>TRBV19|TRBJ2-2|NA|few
CASSIIPPGANTGELFF
TGTGCCAGTAGTATTATTCCCCCCGGGGCTAACACCGGGGAGCTGTTTTTT